These 19 T cell receptor beta chains originate from one sample sequenced in a study of blood T cell repertoires in COVID-19. Using immunoSEQ multiplex PCR, the repertoire was profiled, and TCRdb retains in-frame clones only, with some absent. The sample lists tens of thousands of clones, roughly three quarters occurring once. Sequences were obtained from peripheral blood. The receptors were sampled from a man between 65 and 80 years old with COVID-19, enrolled during active disease.

The V gene is TRBV29-1, the J gene TRBJ2-2, with 8 positions matching TRBD2. V trimming: 6 bases; J trimming: 0 bases; junction bases outside the gene matches: 3. This CDR3 comprises 14 residues. CDR1 SQVTM and CDR2 ANQGSEA come from the germline V gene. The CDR3 loop is CSVGLAANTGELFF. In nucleotides, the CDR3 is TGCAGCGTCGGACTAGCAGCGAACACCGGGGAGCTGTTTTTT.

This clone was seen a few times. The rearrangement links TRBV19 to TRBJ2-1, with 14 positions matching TRBD2. CDR3 length: 16 residues. Germline CDR1 and CDR2: LNHDA and SQIVND (reference sequence). Germline trimming cut 5 bases from V and 6 bases from J; bases unmatched to any gene: 6. DNA for the CDR3: TGTGCCAGTAGTGTGGGACTAGCGGGAGTGCCCAATGAGCAGTTCTTC. It yields the protein CASSVGLAGVPNEQFF.

The chain links TRBV29-1 to TRBJ1-3; no clear D. CDR3 size: 14 residues. Trimming removed 6 bases from V and 3 bases from J, with 15 bases in between. CDR1 and CDR2 (germline): SQVTM, ANQGSEA. DNA for the CDR3: TGCAGCGTCACTGACGGGTCTCTTGGAAACACCATATATTTT. Translating gives CSVTDGSLGNTIYF.

The chain links TRBV19 to TRBJ1-2, with D tentatively TRBD1 (6 bases). This CDR3 is built from 15 residues. The V end lost 6 bases, the J end lost 8 bases, and 22 bases lay between the germline ends. Germline V CDR1 and CDR2: LNHDA, SQIVND (reference sequence). CDR3 bases: TGTGCCAGTAGCAAGGCGTGGGACACGAAGGAGGGCTACACCTTC. It is translated as CASSKAWDTKEGYTF.

The chain joins TRBV2 to TRBJ2-4, with D hard to call. The CDR3 sequence is 14 residues long. V was clipped by 0 bases and J by 4 bases, with 7 bases between them. Germline-derived CDR1 and CDR2 are SNHLY and FYNNEI. Here the CDR3 DNA reads TGTGCCAGCAGTGAAGCGTCCGGGAAAAACATTCAGTACTTC. Translating gives CASSEASGKNIQYF.

The chain uses TRBV6-5 and TRBJ2-5; the D is unclear. The V gene lost 5 bases and the J gene lost 1 base, with 8 bases spanning the gap. Germline lookup yields CDR1 MNHEY and CDR2 SVGAGI. The CDR3 has 13 residues. The CDR3 DNA sequence: TGTGCCAGCAGTACGCGGCGCCAAGAGACCCAGTACTTC. It codes for CASSTRRQETQYF.

The J gene is TRBJ1-5, the V gene TRBV4-2; possibly TRBD1 for D (5 bases). Germline loops: CDR1 LGHNA, CDR2 YNFKEQ. The CDR3 has 13 amino acids. V lost 5 bases, J lost 8 bases, and 13 bases lay in between. The CDR3 region is CASSIQGEEPQHF. The CDR3 DNA sequence: TGTGCCAGCAGCATTCAGGGCGAAGAGCCCCAGCATTTT.

This clone was observed once. V and J are TRBV7-8 and TRBJ2-7, with D maybe TRBD1 (6 bases). Germline CDR1 and CDR2: SGHVS and FQNEAQ. The CDR3 sequence is 12 residues long. Trimming shortened V by 5 bases and J by 6 bases, and 11 bases separated the two germline ends. The CDR3 is CASSVYRAEQYF. In DNA form, the CDR3 reads TGTGCCAGCAGCGTTTACAGGGCCGAGCAGTACTTC.

The chain is built from TRBV7-9 and TRBJ2-3, with 15 bases aligning to TRBD2. The CDR3 loop spans 17 amino acids. The V segment lost 5 bases and the J segment 3 bases; nucleotides outside the gene matches: 6. Germline loops: CDR1 SEHNR, CDR2 FQNEAQ (reference sequence). The CDR3: CASSNRGTSGRTDTQYF. The CDR3 bases are TGTGCCAGCAGCAACCGTGGGACTAGCGGGAGGACAGATACGCAGTATTTT.

This clone came up once. The rearrangement uses TRBV7-2 and TRBJ1-2; D unresolved. CDR1 is SGHTA and CDR2 is FQGNSA in the germline V gene. The V end was cut by 3 bases, the J end by 1 base, with 15 bases between. The CDR3 totals 16 residues. This chain's CDR3 is CASSFPSGAINYGYTF. CDR3 nucleotide sequence: TGTGCCAGCAGCTTTCCGTCAGGCGCCATTAACTATGGCTACACCTTC.

In its sample, this clone was seen once. The chain carries TRBV4-2 and TRBJ1-3, with 7 nucleotides matching TRBD1. The V segment lost 0 bases and the J segment 3 bases; nucleotides outside the gene matches: 2. Germline V lookup: CDR1 LGHNA, CDR2 YNFKEQ. The CDR3 has 15 residues. The CDR3 loop is CASSQDRGRGNTIYF. The DNA for the CDR3 is TGTGCCAGCAGCCAAGATAGGGGGCGTGGAAACACCATATATTTT.

The chain recombines TRBV6-4 with TRBJ1-4; D is undetermined. Per the germline V gene, CDR1 is MRHNA and CDR2 is SNTAGT. CDR3 length equals 15 residues. V lost 0 bases, J lost 8 bases, and 13 bases lay in between. The CDR3 DNA reads TGTGCCAGCAGTGACTCTTTGACATTTTGCGAAAAACTGTTTTTT. Translation gives CASSDSLTFCEKLFF.

The V gene is TRBV28, the J gene TRBJ1-4, with 7 bases matching TRBD1. This CDR3 comprises 17 residues. V lost 4 bases to trimming and J lost 0 bases; unmatched junction nucleotides: 8. CDR1 and CDR2 from the germline V gene are MDHEN and SYDVKM. CDR3 residues: CASSSPTGAPTNEKLFF. CDR3 sequence (DNA): TGTGCCAGCAGTTCGCCTACAGGGGCCCCAACTAATGAAAAACTGTTTTTT.

The chain employs TRBV6-2 or TRBV6-3 and TRBJ1-5, with 8 bases matching TRBD1. The CDR3 is 15 amino acids. Germline-derived CDR1 and CDR2 are MNHEY and SVGEGT. V trimming: 7 bases; J trimming: 0 bases; junction bases outside the gene matches: 5. The CDR3 region is CASTPGGPSNQPQHF. The CDR3 DNA follows: TGTGCCAGCACCCCAGGGGGCCCTAGCAATCAGCCCCAGCATTTT.

V and J are TRBV19 and TRBJ2-2, with a possible D match to TRBD2 (5 bases). V was cut by 6 bases and J by 6 bases, with 5 bases left in between. Germline V gives CDR1 LNHDA, CDR2 SQIVND (reference sequence). CDR3 length: 11 residues. The CDR3 region is CASRLAGELFF. The CDR3 DNA is TGTGCCAGTAGACTAGCCGGGGAGCTGTTTTTT.

V and J are TRBV7-2 and TRBJ2-1; 7 bases agree with TRBD2. The germline V gene encodes CDR1 SGHTA and CDR2 FQGNSA. V trimming: 4 bases; J trimming: 8 bases; junction bases outside the gene matches: 11. The length of the CDR3 is 15 residues. CDR3 nucleotides: TGTGCCAGCAGCTCGCAAAACCGGGACTATCATGAGCAGTTCTTC. This translates into CASSSQNRDYHEQFF.

The rearrangement joins TRBV27 to TRBJ1-1; TRBD1 is a possible D gene (5 bases). The CDR3 consists of 13 residues. V was clipped by 6 bases and J by 3 bases, with 11 bases between them. The V gene's germline CDR1 is MNHEY and CDR2 SMNVEV (reference sequence). The CDR3, as DNA: TGTGCCAGCAGCAAAGGGGATTACACTGAAGCTTTCTTT. Translated, it gives CASSKGDYTEAFF.

The chain has TRBV4-3 and TRBJ1-4; TRBD1 matches 8 bases. Germline CDR1 LGHNA, CDR2 YSLEER. After removal of 0 bases from V and 6 bases from J, the junction contained 3 bases not matched to a gene. The CDR3 totals 15 residues. CDR3 in DNA: TGCGCCAGCAGCCAAGATCCCAGGGGGCATGAAAAACTGTTTTTT. It encodes CASSQDPRGHEKLFF.

There are a few counts of this clone. V is TRBV7-2 and J is TRBJ2-1, with 9 positions matching TRBD1. The V and J ends lost 7 bases and 8 bases, in that order; junction bases with no gene match: 9. The V gene's germline CDR1 is SGHTA and CDR2 FQGNSA. The CDR3 contains 14 residues. In DNA, the CDR3 is TGTGCCAGCACCCGGGACAGGGTTTGGGATGAGCAGTTCTTC. Translated: CASTRDRVWDEQFF.